This T cell receptor (beta chain) was identified during a study of blood T cell repertoires in COVID-19. Study at large: T cells, B-cell-depleted T cells, or PBMCs supplied cDNA or gDNA.

The data were produced by immunoSEQ multiplex PCR, yet TCRdb's version contains in-frame clones alone and is incomplete. The data show 350,000 to 500,000 clones, with about 87% seen just once and approximately 0.92% held by the top ten. The CDR3 is 13 amino acids. The V gene's germline CDR1 is GTSNPN and CDR2 SVGIG (reference sequence). V gave up 6 bases and J gave up 0 bases, with 9 bases separating them. This chain uses TRBV30 with TRBJ1-5, with D possibly matching TRBD1 (5 bases). Sequenced material: peripheral blood. This TCR was recovered from a man aged 18 to 29 with COVID-19, enrolled during active disease. DNA for the CDR3: TGTGCCTGCACCGACAGTAGCAATCAGCCCCAGCATTTT. It yields the protein CACTDSSNQPQHF.